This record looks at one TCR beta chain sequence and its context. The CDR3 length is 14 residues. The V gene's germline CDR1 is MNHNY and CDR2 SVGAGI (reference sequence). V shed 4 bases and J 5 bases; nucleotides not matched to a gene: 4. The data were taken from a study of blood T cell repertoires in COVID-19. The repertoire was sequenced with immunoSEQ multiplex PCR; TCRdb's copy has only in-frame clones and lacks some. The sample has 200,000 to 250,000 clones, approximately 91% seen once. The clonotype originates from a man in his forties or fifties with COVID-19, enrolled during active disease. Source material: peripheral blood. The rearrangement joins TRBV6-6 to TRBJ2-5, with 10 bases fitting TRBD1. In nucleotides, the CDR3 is TGTGCCAGCAGTTTCGGACAGGGGGTGGAGACCCAGTACTTC. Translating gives CASSFGQGVETQYF.